This paragraph reports one TCR beta chain. The data were obtained in a study of cytomegalovirus exposure and HLA in healthy donors. The PCR ran on 60 Vbeta and 13 Jbeta primers. Assay: immunoSEQ multiplex PCR; the TCRdb copy retains only in-frame clones and omits some. The top ten clones hold approximately 5.1% of a sample with roughly 95,000 clones, about three quarters of them seen once. CDR3 length: 17 amino acids. The germline gives CDR1 SGHRS, CDR2 YFSETQ. Trimming took off 3 bases at V and 0 bases at J, with 16 bases between the two ends. The TCR comes from a man younger than 40 in good health and CMV-seropositive. V gene TRBV5-1 combines with J gene TRBJ2-1, with D perhaps matching TRBD2 (6 bases). The sample consisted of PBMCs. CDR3 loop: CASSSKAPGSSYNEQFF. CDR3 coding DNA: TGCGCCAGCAGCTCCAAGGCTCCCGGGAGCTCCTACAATGAGCAGTTCTTC.